Shown below are 25 T cell receptor beta chains from a single sample sequenced in a study of CD8 T cells in ankylosing spondylitis. TCRdb processed the 5' RACE reads anew with MiXCR; each CDR3 protein has one entry. The sample consists of around 300,000 distinct CDR3 sequences, less than 25% of them appearing once. Sample: blood, either unsorted or a sorted T cell fraction (not recorded which). The receptor source for this set is a female donor with ankylosing spondylitis or in good health (not recorded which).

The V and J genes are TRBV12-3 or TRBV12-4 and TRBJ2-7, with D unclear. The V gene lost 5 bases and the J gene lost 5 bases, with 13 bases spanning the gap. CDR3 length: 13 amino acids. CDR3 nucleotide sequence: TGTGCCAGCAGTCGCGAAAGGTACCACGAGCAGTACTTC. Translating gives CASSRERYHEQYF.

The table lists this clonotype with a count of one. This sequence joins TRBV15 and TRBJ2-1, with D uncertain. The CDR3 is 15 residues long. Germline values: CDR1 LNHNV, CDR2 YYDKDF (reference sequence). V lost 3 bases, J lost 4 bases, and 13 bases lay in between. The CDR3 coding sequence is TGTGCCACCAGCAGTCGCCGGTTCGAATACAATGAGCAGTTCTTC. This codes for CATSSRRFEYNEQFF.

The chain carries TRBV20-1 and TRBJ2-1, with D perhaps TRBD2 (5 bases). Trimming shortened V by 4 bases and J by 4 bases, and 8 bases separated the two germline ends. Germline V gene sequence: CDR1 DFQATT, CDR2 SNEGSKA (reference sequence). This CDR3 is built from 12 residues. This CDR3 reads CSAIGRYNEQFF. The DNA of the CDR3 is TGCAGTGCTATTGGGAGATACAATGAGCAGTTCTTC.

This clonotype was picked up one time. CDR3 protein: CASSLVKGLHTEAFF. The DNA of the CDR3 is TGTGCCAGCAGCTTAGTTAAGGGGCTTCACACTGAAGCTTTCTTT. V usage is TRBV11-2 and J usage is TRBJ1-1, with D maybe TRBD1 (5 bases). V lost 1 base and J 3 bases, leaving 12 bases between the germline ends. The CDR3 sequence is 15 residues long. Germline CDR1 and CDR2: SGHAT and FQNNGV.

This clonotype was observed a handful of times. This chain links TRBV6-2 or TRBV6-3 with TRBJ2-5; D unclear. CDR1 is MNHEY, CDR2 SVGEGT, per germline. V was clipped by 4 bases and J by 5 bases, with 8 bases between them. This CDR3 is built from 12 residues. CDR3 in DNA: TGTGCCAGCAGTTCCCGGTACGAGACCCAGTACTTC. This gives the protein CASSSRYETQYF.

This sequence joins TRBV3-1 and TRBJ2-1, with 10 bases identical to TRBD2. The ends lost 4 bases at V and 12 bases at J; junction bases unmatched: 12. This CDR3 is built from 15 residues. The germline gives CDR1 LGHDT, CDR2 YNNKEL (reference sequence). The CDR3 bases are TGTGCCAGCAGCCCCAGCGGGAGGGCCTGGGGCGGGCAGTTCTTC. Protein sequence: CASSPSGRAWGGQFF.

The chain couples TRBV20-1 to TRBJ2-3, with TRBD2 matching over 9 bases. Losses at the gene ends were 1 base for V and 4 bases for J; bases not matched to a gene: 3. The CDR3 runs 14 residues. Germline V gives CDR1 DFQATT, CDR2 SNEGSKA (reference sequence). Here the CDR3 reads CSARASGNSDTQYF. The CDR3 DNA follows: TGCAGTGCTAGAGCTAGCGGGAATTCAGATACGCAGTATTTT.

The J gene is TRBJ2-1, the V gene TRBV5-6, with 7 positions matching TRBD1. This CDR3 comprises 11 residues. Trimming removed 0 bases from V and 13 bases from J; junction bases left unmatched: 1. Germline assignment: CDR1 SGHDT and CDR2 YYEEEE. The CDR3 region is CASSLGDSQFF. CDR3 bases: TGTGCCAGCAGCTTGGGGGACAGCCAGTTCTTC.

This clonotype was picked up a small number of times. The chain is built from TRBV5-1 and TRBJ1-1; D uncertain. Germline CDR1 is SGHRS and CDR2 is YFSETQ. Trimming removed 0 bases from V and 0 bases from J, with 9 bases in between. The CDR3 is 15 residues long. Here the CDR3 DNA reads TGCGCCAGCAGCTTGGGACCGAACGTGAACACTGAAGCTTTCTTT. As protein: CASSLGPNVNTEAFF.

The chain recombines TRBV10-3 with TRBJ2-3; 8 bases agree with TRBD1. V lost 3 bases, J lost 2 bases, and 4 bases stayed unmatched. This CDR3 has 15 residues. Germline CDR1 is ENHRY and CDR2 is SYGVKD. This CDR3 is CAISEGQGNTDTQYF. The CDR3 coding sequence is TGTGCCATCAGTGAAGGACAGGGCAACACAGATACGCAGTATTTT.

The chain has TRBV20-1 and TRBJ1-1; weak D call: TRBD1 (6 bases). The CDR3 length is 13 residues. CDR1 is DFQATT and CDR2 is SNEGSKA in the germline V gene (reference sequence). Trimming took 5 bases from V and 4 from J, leaving 14 bases between them. The CDR3 protein is CSAANRVGTEAFF. CDR3 DNA: TGCAGTGCTGCAAACAGGGTAGGCACTGAAGCTTTCTTT.

This clonotype was observed a handful of times. The rearrangement joins TRBV12-3 or TRBV12-4 to TRBJ1-1; tentative D call: TRBD1 (5 bases). V lost 7 bases, J lost 5 bases, and 17 bases lay in between. The CDR3 runs to 14 residues. In DNA, the CDR3 is TGTGCCAGCACCCGAGGGGCAGGGAGGACTGAAGCTTTCTTT. The encoded protein is CASTRGAGRTEAFF.

This clonotype has only a few counts. One end of the junction varies from germline; a read error may be responsible. The V gene is TRBV29-1, the J gene TRBJ1-3, with D unresolved. Germline-derived CDR1 and CDR2 are SQVTM and ANQGSEA. This CDR3 spans 13 amino acids. In nucleotides, the CDR3 is TGCAGCGTGGAAGAAGGCGGAGGAAACACCATATATTTT. Amino acid sequence: CSVEEGGGNTIYF.

In this sample, this clonotype turned up a few times. The genes are TRBV4-3 and TRBJ2-3; a possible D gene is TRBD1 (5 bases). The V end lost 1 base, the J end lost 1 base, and 9 bases lay between the germline ends. The V gene's germline CDR1 is LGHNA and CDR2 YSLEER. The length of the CDR3 is 15 residues. The CDR3 reads CASSQVPGRTDTQYF. The CDR3 nucleotides are TGCGCCAGCAGCCAAGTCCCAGGGCGCACAGATACGCAGTATTTT.

The chain recombines TRBV3-1 with TRBJ1-6; D is uncertain. The V gene's germline CDR1 is LGHDT and CDR2 YNNKEL (reference sequence). Trimming removed 2 bases from V and 1 base from J, with 9 bases in between. The CDR3 sequence is 16 residues long. CDR3: CASSQHGASYNSPLHF. The CDR3 bases are TGTGCCAGCAGCCAACACGGAGCTTCCTATAATTCACCCCTCCACTTT.

This clonotype was seen a few times. The CDR3 region has the DNA TGTGCCATCAGTGGGGGCGGCGCTAGGGCCTACGAGCAGTACTTC. It codes for CAISGGGARAYEQYF. The chain recombines TRBV10-3 with TRBJ2-7; D is perhaps TRBD1 (5 bases). The germline V and J ends were trimmed by 4 bases and 2 bases, with 15 bases remaining between them. CDR1 and CDR2 from the germline V gene are ENHRY and SYGVKD. CDR3 length: 15 residues.

This sequence joins TRBV29-1 and TRBJ2-2; TRBD1 aligns across 8 bases. The CDR3 contains 16 residues. Germline V gives CDR1 SQVTM, CDR2 ANQGSEA. The J segment lost 4 bases and the V segment lost 4 bases, leaving 11 bases of the junction unmatched. CDR3 bases: TGCAGCGTTGTAGAGTGGGACAGGTCGGGCACCGGGGAGCTGTTTTTT. Protein sequence: CSVVEWDRSGTGELFF.

The chain joins TRBV20-1 to TRBJ2-3, with TRBD1 matching over 10 bases. This CDR3 spans 16 amino acids. The J segment lost 3 bases and the V segment lost 4 bases, leaving 10 bases of the junction unmatched. The germline gives CDR1 DFQATT, CDR2 SNEGSKA (reference sequence). The CDR3 protein is CSATTPGQGTTDTQYF. The CDR3 DNA sequence: TGCAGTGCTACAACGCCGGGACAGGGGACAACAGATACGCAGTATTTT.

The chain links TRBV12-3 or TRBV12-4 to TRBJ2-1; a weak D match, TRBD1 (5 bases). The V end lost 3 bases, the J end lost 8 bases, and 14 bases lay between the germline ends. This CDR3 is 14 amino acids long. CDR3 sequence: CASSFTGRSDEQFF. In nucleotides, the CDR3 is TGTGCCAGCAGTTTTACAGGCCGAAGCGATGAGCAGTTCTTC.

This rearrangement joins TRBV6-5 to TRBJ2-2, with 7 nucleotides matching TRBD2. The V and J ends lost 8 bases and 0 bases, in that order; junction bases with no gene match: 6. This CDR3 comprises 15 residues. Germline values: CDR1 MNHEY, CDR2 SVGAGI. Here the CDR3 reads CASRLTSANTGELFF. For the CDR3, the DNA is TGTGCCAGCCGTTTAACTAGCGCGAACACCGGGGAGCTGTTTTTT.

This clonotype appeared a few times. This chain connects TRBV5-6 to TRBJ2-7; no clear D gene. The length of the CDR3 is 13 residues. V lost 1 base, J lost 3 bases, and 8 bases lay in between. Germline V CDR1 and CDR2: SGHDT, YYEEEE. The CDR3 spells CASSLRTLYEQYF. In nucleotides, the CDR3 is TGTGCCAGCAGCTTGCGAACCCTCTACGAGCAGTACTTC.

In this sample, this clonotype turned up many times. The chain has TRBV6-6 and TRBJ2-7, with D perhaps given as TRBD1 or TRBD2 (6 bases each). With 6 bases removed from V and 3 bases from J, the gap between germline ends came to 12 bases. Looked up from germline, CDR1 is MNHNY and CDR2 is SVGAGI (reference sequence). CDR3 length: 13 amino acids. CDR3 coding DNA: TGTGCCAGCAGGGAGGGGGACAACTACGAGCAGTACTTC. Amino acid sequence: CASREGDNYEQYF.

V usage is TRBV5-5 and J usage is TRBJ1-1; D might be TRBD1 (6 bases). Germline CDR1 SGHKS, CDR2 YYEKEE (reference sequence). The CDR3 sequence is 16 residues long. V gave up 4 bases and J gave up 1 base, with 17 bases separating them. Here the CDR3 DNA reads TGTGCCAGCAGCAGCCTGGAGGACAGTGCGAACACTGAAGCTTTCTTT. Its protein is CASSSLEDSANTEAFF.

This clonotype was seen a few times. This sequence joins TRBV12-3 or TRBV12-4 and TRBJ1-5, with 11 bases lining up with TRBD1. The J segment lost 6 bases and the V segment lost 4 bases, leaving 2 bases of the junction unmatched. CDR3 length: 14 residues. This CDR3 reads CASSSDRGRQPQHF. The CDR3 DNA is TGTGCCAGCAGTTCGGACAGGGGGCGTCAGCCCCAGCATTTT.

The rearrangement joins TRBV20-1 to TRBJ2-1; no clear D gene. Trimming shortened V by 3 bases and J by 0 bases, and 9 bases separated the two germline ends. CDR1 and CDR2 (germline): DFQATT, SNEGSKA (reference sequence). This CDR3 is 14 amino acids long. CDR3 nucleotides: TGCAGTGCTAGGCCCTCGGGCTCCTACAATGAGCAGTTCTTC. The encoded protein is CSARPSGSYNEQFF.